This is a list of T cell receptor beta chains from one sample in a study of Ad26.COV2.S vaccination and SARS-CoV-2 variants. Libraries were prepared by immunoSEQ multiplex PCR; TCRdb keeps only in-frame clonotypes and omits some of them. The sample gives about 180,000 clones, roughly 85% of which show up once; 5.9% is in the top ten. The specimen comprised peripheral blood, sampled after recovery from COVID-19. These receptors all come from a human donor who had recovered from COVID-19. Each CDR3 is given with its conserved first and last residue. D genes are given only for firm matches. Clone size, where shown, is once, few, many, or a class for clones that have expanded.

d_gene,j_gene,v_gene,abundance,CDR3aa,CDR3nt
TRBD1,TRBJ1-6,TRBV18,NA,CASSLDRGYNSPLHF,TGTGCCAGCTCACTCGACAGGGGTTATAATTCACCCCTCCACTTT
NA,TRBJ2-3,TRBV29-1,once,CSVEVVRTDTQYF,TGCAGCGTTGAAGTAGTCCGCACAGATACGCAGTATTTT
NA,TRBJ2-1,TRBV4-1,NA,CASSQDPQYNEQFF,TGCGCCAGCAGCCAAGACCCCCAATACAATGAGCAGTTCTTC
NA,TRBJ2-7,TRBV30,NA,CAWSTGAAYEQYF,TGTGCCTGGAGTACGGGGGCTGCCTACGAGCAGTACTTC
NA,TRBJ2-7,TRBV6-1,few,CASSDQPEYEQYF,TGTGCCAGCAGTGACCAGCCCGAATACGAGCAGTACTTC
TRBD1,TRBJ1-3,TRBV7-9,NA,CASSRDRGGDTIYF,TGTGCCAGCAGCCGAGACAGGGGGGGAGACACCATATATTTT
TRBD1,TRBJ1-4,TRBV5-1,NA,CASSIRTGGVVEKLFF,TGCGCCAGCAGCATCCGGACAGGGGGCGTTGTTGAAAAACTGTTTTTT
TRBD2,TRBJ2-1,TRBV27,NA,CASSVAGGVNEQFF,TGTGCCAGCAGTGTAGCGGGAGGGGTAAATGAGCAGTTCTTC
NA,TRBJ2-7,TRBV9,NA,CASRGESSYEQYF,TGTGCCAGCAGGGGGGAAAGCTCCTACGAGCAGTACTTC
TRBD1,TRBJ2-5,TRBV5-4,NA,CASSRGGDRGGETQYF,TGTGCCAGCAGCCGCGGAGGGGACAGGGGGGGAGAGACCCAGTACTTC
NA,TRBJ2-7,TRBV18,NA,CASSPRVDTYEQYF,TGTGCCAGCTCACCCCGCGTAGATACCTACGAGCAGTACTTC
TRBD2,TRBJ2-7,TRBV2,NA,CASSEGPYSMTSGDEQYF,TGTGCCAGCAGCGAGGGTCCTTACTCGATGACTAGCGGGGATGAGCAGTACTTC
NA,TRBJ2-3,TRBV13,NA,CASSSSRRGTDTQYF,TGTGCCAGCAGCTCATCCCGACGGGGGACAGATACGCAGTATTTT
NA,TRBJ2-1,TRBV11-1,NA,CASSPEGMSYNEQFF,TGTGCCAGCAGCCCTGAGGGGATGTCCTACAATGAGCAGTTCTTC
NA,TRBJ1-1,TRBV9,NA,CASSLDSPTEAFF,TGTGCCAGCAGCCTTGACAGCCCCACTGAAGCTTTCTTT
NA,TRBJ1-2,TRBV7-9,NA,CASSEQGDYGYTF,TGTGCCAGCAGTGAACAGGGTGACTATGGCTACACCTTC
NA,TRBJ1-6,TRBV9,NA,CASSVGGTSPLHF,TGTGCCAGCAGCGTAGGGGGGACTTCACCCCTCCACTTT